This TCR beta chain appears in the sequencing data of a study of blood T cell repertoires in COVID-19. On the study more broadly: Spain, Italy and the United States supplied samples that represented acute and convalescent COVID-19. Sources were T cells, B-cell-depleted T cells, or PBMCs; the material itself was cDNA or gDNA.

The CDR3 loop spans 16 amino acids. After removal of 5 bases from V and 7 bases from J, the junction contained 15 bases not matched to a gene. Germline-derived CDR1 and CDR2 are MDHEN and SYDVKM. Per the authors' pipeline: For nucleated cells, counts were estimated from reference gene primer amplification. Clones were read by immunoSEQ multiplex PCR, and TCRdb kept only the in-frame ones, dropping some. From that table come the V and J calls and clone size; the DNA was used to work out D and trimming. The sample has about 160,000 clones; 70% to 90% are singletons. The TCR was taken from a man in his 70s with acute or convalescent COVID-19. Sequencing used peripheral blood. This chain joins TRBV28 and TRBJ1-2, with 8 bases matching TRBD1. CDR3 coding DNA: TGTGCCAGCAGTCTCCCGGGACAGGTTGCCTTTGGTGGCTACACCTTC. Translating it yields CASSLPGQVAFGGYTF.